This T cell receptor (beta chain) derives from a study of T cell responses to AZD1222 COVID-19 vaccine. The germline gives CDR1 MNHNS, CDR2 SASEGT. CDR3 length: 14 amino acids. The V and J ends lost 3 bases and 11 bases respectively, with 16 bases between them. Assay: immunoSEQ multiplex PCR; the TCRdb copy retains only in-frame clones and omits some. The repertoire holds under 150,000 clones, with 80% to 95% as singletons. The material was peripheral blood, obtained on day 0 of AZD1222 vaccination. This receptor was identified in an adult in good health. This sequence joins TRBV6-1 and TRBJ1-4, with D perhaps matching TRBD1 (5 bases). The CDR3 here is CASSDPDILEKLFF. CDR3 bases: TGTGCCAGCAGTGACCCGGACATCCTTGAGAAACTGTTTTTT.